This T cell receptor beta chain was identified during a study of a mutant IDH1 vaccine in newly diagnosed glioma. Regarding time point: week 35, safety follow-up. All doses held 300 ug of mutant IDH1 20-mer peptide, with topical imiquimod. Trimming left V 4 bases short and J 4 bases short, with 14 bases between. The CDR3 loop spans 14 amino acids. The germline V gene has CDR1 SNHLY and CDR2 FYNNEI. The table came from immunoSEQ multiplex PCR; TCRdb's copy has only in-frame clones and leaves some out. This table has about 48,000 clones, 79% appearing once. As for this clone: The antigen is not known.

Study-wide findings and caveats: Vaccine-induced immune responses were detected in about 95% of patients.

Source: PBMCs, taken from a glioma patient whose treatment included an IDH1 peptide vaccine. The chain couples TRBV2 to TRBJ2-7; the D call may be TRBD1 or TRBD2 (5 bases each). The sequence derives from a man aged 35-49 years with glioma. Here the CDR3 reads CASSGGPPDYEQYF. In DNA, the CDR3 is TGTGCCAGCAGTGGGGGACCCCCCGATTACGAGCAGTACTTC. The variable domain in full, with the rest retrieved from reference TRBV2 and TRBJ2-7, is EPEVTQTPSHQVTQMGQEVILRCVPISNHLYFYWYRQILGQKVEFLVSFYNNEISEKSEIFDDQFSVERPDGSNFTLKIRSTKLEDSAMYFCASSGGPPDYEQYFGPGTRLTVT.